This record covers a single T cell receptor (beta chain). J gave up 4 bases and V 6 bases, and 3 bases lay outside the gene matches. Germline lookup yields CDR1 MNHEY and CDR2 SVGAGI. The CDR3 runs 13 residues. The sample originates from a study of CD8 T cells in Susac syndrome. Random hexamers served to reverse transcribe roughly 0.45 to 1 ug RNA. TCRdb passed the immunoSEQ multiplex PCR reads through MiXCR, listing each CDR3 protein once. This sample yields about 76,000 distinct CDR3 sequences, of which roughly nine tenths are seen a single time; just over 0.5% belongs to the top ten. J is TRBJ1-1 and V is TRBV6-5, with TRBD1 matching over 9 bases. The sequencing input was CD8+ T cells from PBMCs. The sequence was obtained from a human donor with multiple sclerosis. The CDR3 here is CASSTTGGTEAFF. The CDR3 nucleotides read TGTGCCAGCAGCACGACAGGGGGCACTGAAGCTTTCTTT.